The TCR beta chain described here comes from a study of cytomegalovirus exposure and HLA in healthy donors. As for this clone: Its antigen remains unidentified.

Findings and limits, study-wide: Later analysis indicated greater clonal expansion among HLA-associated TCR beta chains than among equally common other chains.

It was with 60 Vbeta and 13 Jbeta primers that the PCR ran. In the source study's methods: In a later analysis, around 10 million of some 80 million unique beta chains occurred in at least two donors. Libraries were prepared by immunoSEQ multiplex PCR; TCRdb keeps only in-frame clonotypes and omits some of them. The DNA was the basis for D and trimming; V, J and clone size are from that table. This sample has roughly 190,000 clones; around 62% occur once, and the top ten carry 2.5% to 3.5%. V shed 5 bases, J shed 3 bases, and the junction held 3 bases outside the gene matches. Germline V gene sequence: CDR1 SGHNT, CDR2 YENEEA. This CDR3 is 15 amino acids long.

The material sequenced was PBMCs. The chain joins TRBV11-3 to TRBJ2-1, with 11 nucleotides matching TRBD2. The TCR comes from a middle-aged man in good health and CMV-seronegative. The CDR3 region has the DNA TGTGCCAGCAGCCTTAGCGGGAGGGACTACAATGAGCAGTTCTTC. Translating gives CASSLSGRDYNEQFF.